This TCR beta chain appears in the sequencing data of a study of blood T cell repertoires in COVID-19. Study at large: Sites in the United States, Italy and Spain provided acute and convalescent COVID-19 samples. Sample material is recorded as cDNA or gDNA derived from T cells, B-cell-depleted T cells, or PBMCs.

This clone has a handful of counts. Authors' data handling: Amplifying reference gene primers gave estimates of nucleated cell counts. TCRdb's copy holds only in-frame clones and misses some; the assay was immunoSEQ multiplex PCR. V, J and clone size are taken as reported in that table, and D and trimming were inferred from the DNA itself. The table shows 15,000 to 20,000 clones, with 80% to 90% occurring only once. The sequenced material came from peripheral blood. The source is a human donor in a cohort sampled during active COVID-19.

DNA for the CDR3: TGTGCCAGCAGGAGGTCTACTCTCTATAATTCACCCCTCCACTTT. This encodes CASRRSTLYNSPLHF. This chain uses TRBV5-6 with TRBJ1-6; D is ambiguous. CDR1 and CDR2 from the germline V gene are SGHDT and YYEEEE. The ends were cut back, 5 bases at V and 3 bases at J, with 12 bases in the middle. CDR3 length equals 15 residues.